Listed below are T cell receptor beta chains from one sample, sequenced in a study of T cell responses to AZD1222 COVID-19 vaccine. Clones were sequenced by immunoSEQ multiplex PCR, and TCRdb holds only the in-frame ones, with some missing. The table records approximately 130,000 clones, 80% to 95% of them present only once. This sample comprised peripheral blood, obtained on day 0 of AZD1222 vaccination. The origin of the receptors is an adult in good health. Both conserved end residues are part of each CDR3. D genes are given only for firm matches. Clone size is not always given. Where it is, it says once, few, many or a class for expanded clones.

-,TRBD2,TRBV15,TRBJ2-3,TGTGCCACCAGCAGGTCTAGCGGGACCACAGATACGCAGTATTTT,CATSRSSGTTDTQYF
once,TRBD1,TRBV28,TRBJ2-7,TGTGCCAGCAGTTTCGACCCGGGACAGGGGAATCACGAGCAGTACTTC,CASSFDPGQGNHEQYF
-,-,TRBV6-2/TRBV6-3,TRBJ2-4,TGTGCCAGCAGTTCTGGTTTAACCATTCAGTACTTC,CASSSGLTIQYF
-,-,TRBV19,TRBJ2-1,TGTGCCAGTAGTATCTCCTCCTACAATGAGCAGTTCTTC,CASSISSYNEQFF
few,-,TRBV15,TRBJ1-5,TGTGCCACCAGCAGAGTCCCCGGGGATCAGCCCCAGCATTTT,CATSRVPGDQPQHF
-,-,TRBV3-1/TRBV3-2,TRBJ2-2,TGTGCCAGCAGCCAAGTCTTGGCCGGGGAGCTGTTTTTT,CASSQVLAGELFF
few,-,TRBV28,TRBJ1-5,TGTGCCAGCAGTTTATCGGGGAAGCAGCCCCAGCATTTT,CASSLSGKQPQHF
-,-,TRBV19,TRBJ1-3,TGTGCCAGTAGTATCGGGACCGACAGCTCTGGAAACACCATATATTTT,CASSIGTDSSGNTIYF
-,-,TRBV19,TRBJ2-7,TGTGCCAGTAGTACCTCGACTGTCCACGAGCAGTACTTC,CASSTSTVHEQYF
-,-,TRBV30,TRBJ1-6,TGTGCCTGGAGTGAGGGTTCACCCCTCCACTTT,CAWSEGSPLHF
-,-,TRBV30,TRBJ1-5,TGTGCCTGGAGAGGAGGGGGGAATCAGCCCCAGCATTTT,CAWRGGGNQPQHF
-,TRBD2,TRBV19,TRBJ2-1,TGTGCCAGTAGTATTATGGGACTAGCGGGAGCAAGGGAGCAGTTCTTC,CASSIMGLAGAREQFF
-,-,TRBV28,TRBJ1-1,TGTGCCAGCAGTTTAACCCAGGGTTGGAACACTGAAGCTTTCTTT,CASSLTQGWNTEAFF
once,TRBD1,TRBV28,TRBJ1-1,TGTGCCAGCAGCCACGGGACAGCGAACACTGAAGCTTTCTTT,CASSHGTANTEAFF
-,-,TRBV14,TRBJ1-2,TGTGCCAGCAGCCAAGGACAGGAGACTGGCTACACCTTC,CASSQGQETGYTF
-,TRBD2,TRBV7-2,TRBJ2-7,TGTGCCAGCAGCTTAGAAGGGAGCGGGAGGGTTTACGAGCAGTACTTC,CASSLEGSGRVYEQYF
-,TRBD1,TRBV30,TRBJ1-2,TGTGCCTGGAGTGTGACAGGGGAGAGTTATGGCTACACCTTC,CAWSVTGESYGYTF
-,TRBD1,TRBV10-3,TRBJ1-1,TGTGCCATCAGTCCGGGACAGAGGAACACTGAAGCTTTCTTT,CAISPGQRNTEAFF
-,-,TRBV5-6,TRBJ1-1,TGTGCCAGCAGCTTGGAGGGGGTGAACACTGAAGCTTTCTTT,CASSLEGVNTEAFF
-,TRBD1,TRBV11-2,TRBJ2-7,TGTGCCAGCAGCTTAGCCCATCCGGGACAGGGTTACGAGCAGTACTTC,CASSLAHPGQGYEQYF
-,-,TRBV11-2,TRBJ2-7,TGTGCCAGCAGCTATCCTTTAGGGGAGCAGTACTTC,CASSYPLGEQYF
few,-,TRBV2,TRBJ2-2,TGTGCCAGCAGGGCCAGGAACACCGGGGAGCTGTTTTTT,CASRARNTGELFF
-,TRBD1,TRBV2,TRBJ1-1,TGTGCCAGCAGTAGACAGGGGAGGAACACTGAAGCTTTCTTT,CASSRQGRNTEAFF
-,-,TRBV6-5,TRBJ1-4,TGTGCCAGCAGTTACTCGACAAGGGGTAATGAAAAACTGTTTTTT,CASSYSTRGNEKLFF
-,-,TRBV13,TRBJ2-6,TGTGCCAGCAGCATCTGGGGCTCAGCTACGCTCTCTGGGGCCAACGTCCTGACTTTC,CASSIWGSATLSGANVLTF
-,-,TRBV29-1,TRBJ2-3,TGCAGCGTTGAAGATCTGGAGGGTTTGGGGTACACAGATACGCAGTATTTT,CSVEDLEGLGYTDTQYF
-,-,TRBV4-3,TRBJ2-1,TGCGCCAGCAGCCAAGATCGGGATTACAATGAGCAGTTCTTC,CASSQDRDYNEQFF
-,TRBD1,TRBV3-1/TRBV3-2,TRBJ1-1,TGTGCCAGCAGCGCCGGGACAGGGAACAGCCGGAGGACTGAAGCTTTCTTT,CASSAGTGNSRRTEAFF
-,-,TRBV10-2,TRBJ1-5,TGCGCCAGCAGTGAGTTGCGGGGGCCTTACAGCAATCAGCCCCAGCATTTT,CASSELRGPYSNQPQHF
-,TRBD2,TRBV4-1,TRBJ2-5,TGCGCCAGCAGCCACTCGGGGACTAGCGGGAAAGAGACCCAGTACTTC,CASSHSGTSGKETQYF
-,-,TRBV7-2,TRBJ1-1,TGTGCCAGCAGCTTAGTCCCGGGGGCCACTGAAGCTTTCTTT,CASSLVPGATEAFF
-,TRBD1,TRBV28,TRBJ1-5,TGTGCCAGCAGTCCGACAGGGGACCAGCCCCAGCATTTT,CASSPTGDQPQHF
-,-,TRBV3-1/TRBV3-2,TRBJ2-7,TGTGCCAGCAGCCAAGGCCTGGGGTCCTACGAGCAGTACTTC,CASSQGLGSYEQYF
once,-,TRBV10-3,TRBJ1-1,TGTGCCATCAGTGATGAGGTGAACACTGAAGCTTTCTTT,CAISDEVNTEAFF
-,-,TRBV7-2,TRBJ2-5,TGTGCCAGCAGCCCGGTGGGAAGGGCGGAGACCCAGTACTTC,CASSPVGRAETQYF
-,-,TRBV5-6,TRBJ1-5,TGTGCCAGCAGCATAGGAAGCAATCAGCCCCAGCATTTT,CASSIGSNQPQHF
-,-,TRBV20-1,TRBJ1-2,TGCAGTGCCCAGACCGGCAATGGCTACACCTTC,CSAQTGNGYTF
-,-,TRBV4-3,TRBJ2-7,TGCGCCAGCAGCCTGGGGCAGGTACCCTCAATCGAGCAGTACTTC,CASSLGQVPSIEQYF
-,TRBD2,TRBV2,TRBJ2-7,TGTGCCAGCAGTCTGGGGACTAGCGGGAACAGCGAGCAGTACTTC,CASSLGTSGNSEQYF
few,TRBD2,TRBV7-8,TRBJ2-2,TGTGCCAGCAGCCAAAAGCGGGAGGCCCAGTGGAACACCGGGGAGCTGTTTTTT,CASSQKREAQWNTGELFF
-,-,TRBV6-5,TRBJ2-4,TGTGCCAGCAGTTGGGAAAACATTCAGTACTTC,CASSWENIQYF
-,TRBD2,TRBV27,TRBJ2-1,TGTGCCAGCAGTTATCGAGGGACTAGTAAAAATTTGAATGAGCAGTTCTTC,CASSYRGTSKNLNEQFF
-,-,TRBV28,TRBJ1-1,TGTGCCAGCAGTTTTCCGTCCGGGGCTGTGGCTGAAGCTTTCTTT,CASSFPSGAVAEAFF
-,TRBD1,TRBV7-9,TRBJ1-2,TGTGCCAGCAGCTACGGACAGGGGGACTACACCTTC,CASSYGQGDYTF
-,-,TRBV15,TRBJ1-2,TGTGCCACCAGACCCGACAGACCAGTATGGGGCTACACCTTC,CATRPDRPVWGYTF
-,-,TRBV6-5,TRBJ2-2,TGTGCCAGCACCAAGGTGAACACCGGGGAGCTGTTTTTT,CASTKVNTGELFF
-,TRBD1,TRBV28,TRBJ1-1,TGTGCCAGCAGTGTGGCCGGGACAGCGAACACTGAAGCTTTCTTT,CASSVAGTANTEAFF
-,TRBD1,TRBV18,TRBJ1-4,TGTGCCAGCTCCGTGGACAGGATGGCAACTAATGAAAAACTGTTTTTT,CASSVDRMATNEKLFF